Each of the 8 T cell receptor beta chains below was sequenced from the same sample in a study of control samples from healthy donors and cancer patients. Here immunoSEQ multiplex PCR was the method, and the copy in TCRdb shows in-frame clones only, minus some. In the table there are 150,000 to 200,000 clones, 90% of which are singletons. The sequenced sample was blood. The receptors were sampled from a woman aged 45-65 years in good health.

Only a few counts were recorded for this clone. V usage is TRBV7-8 and J usage is TRBJ2-2, with 11 bases fitting TRBD2. Trimming took 6 bases from V and 6 from J; bases not matched to a gene: 3. Germline CDR1 reads SGHVS; CDR2 reads FQNEAQ. The CDR3 is made up of 14 amino acids. The CDR3: CASRELAGAGELFF. CDR3 in DNA: TGTGCCAGCAGGGAACTAGCGGGAGCCGGGGAGCTGTTTTTT. Variable domain in full (rest from reference TRBV7-8 and TRBJ2-2): GAGVSQSPRYKVAKRGQDVALRCDPISGHVSLFWYQQALGQGPEFLTYFQNEAQLDKSGLPSDRFFAERPEGSVSTLKIQRTQQEDSAVYLCASRELAGAGELFFGEGSRLTVL.

The chain carries TRBV30 and TRBJ2-2; D unclear. V was shortened by 2 bases and J by 3 bases, with 1 base between the two germline ends. The V gene's germline CDR1 is GTSNPN and CDR2 SVGIG (reference sequence). There are 11 residues in the CDR3. The CDR3, as DNA: TGTGCCTGGAGTTACACCGGGGAGCTGTTTTTT. It yields the protein CAWSYTGELFF.

The chain is built from TRBV5-1 and TRBJ2-2, with 7 bases matching TRBD1. V gave up 4 bases and J gave up 8 bases; unmatched junction bases: 2. CDR3 length: 12 residues. In germline, CDR1 is SGHRS, CDR2 YFSETQ. CDR3 amino acids: CASSQGQGELFF. In DNA form, the CDR3 reads TGCGCCAGCAGCCAGGGACAGGGGGAGCTGTTTTTT.

The chain employs TRBV4-3 and TRBJ1-2; the D gene is possibly TRBD1 (5 bases). Germline CDR1 reads LGHNA; CDR2 reads YSLEER. Trimming stripped 0 bases from V and 4 bases from J, with 9 bases between. The CDR3 contains 14 residues. The CDR3 DNA reads TGCGCCAGCAGCCAAGAAGGGCAGGGCTATGGCTACACCTTC. It encodes CASSQEGQGYGYTF.

The chain employs TRBV5-1 and TRBJ2-5; D unresolved. The CDR3 totals 14 residues. V lost 1 base, J lost 2 bases, and 9 bases lay in between. The germline V gene has CDR1 SGHRS and CDR2 YFSETQ. CDR3 residues: CASSLMGLQETQYF. The DNA of the CDR3 is TGCGCCAGCAGCTTGATGGGGTTACAAGAGACCCAGTACTTC. The variable domain in full, with the rest retrieved from reference TRBV5-1 and TRBJ2-5, is KAGVTQTPRYLIKTRGQQVTLSCSPISGHRSVSWYQQTPGQGLQFLFEYFSETQRNKGNFPGRFSGRQFSNSRSEMNVSTLELGDSALYLCASSLMGLQETQYFGPGTRLLVL.

This chain connects TRBV18 to TRBJ2-3; perhaps TRBD2 as D (6 bases). The CDR3 runs to 15 residues. Germline V lookup: CDR1 KGHSH, CDR2 LQKENI. Trimming removed 5 bases at V and 2 bases at J, with 14 bases between. The CDR3: CASSSLADDTDTQYF. CDR3 in DNA: TGTGCCAGCTCATCATTAGCGGATGACACAGATACGCAGTATTTT. The variable domain in full, completed from reference TRBV18 and TRBJ2-3, reads NAGVMQNPRHLVRRRGQEARLRCSPMKGHSHVYWYRQLPEEGLKFMVYLQKENIIDESGMPKERFSAEFPKEGPSILRIQQVVRGDSAAYFCASSSLADDTDTQYFGPGTRLTVL.

The chain combines TRBV4-3 with TRBJ2-5; 13 nucleotides align to TRBD2. Germline-derived CDR1 and CDR2 are LGHNA and YSLEER. V shed 1 base, J shed 0 bases, and the junction held 8 bases outside the gene matches. The CDR3 is 19 amino acids. CDR3 bases: TGCGCCAGCAGCCAAGGACTAGCGGGAGGCGCGGTGTACCAAGAGACCCAGTACTTC. This gives the protein CASSQGLAGGAVYQETQYF.

The chain uses TRBV30 and TRBJ1-1; D may be TRBD1 (6 bases). With 4 bases removed from V and 11 bases from J, the gap between germline ends came to 20 bases. CDR1 and CDR2 (germline): GTSNPN, SVGIG (reference sequence). The CDR3 covers 13 residues. Here the CDR3 reads CAWIQGQGLSAFF. For the CDR3, the DNA is TGTGCCTGGATTCAGGGGCAGGGGTTGTCGGCTTTCTTT.